This T cell receptor (beta chain) stems from a study of shared clonotypes between healthy human individuals. As for this clone: The antigen is unknown.

Selected positively for CCR7 and CD45RO-negative, naive CD8 cells excluded terminally differentiated effector memory CD45RA+ cells. Clones were read by immunoSEQ multiplex PCR, and TCRdb kept only the in-frame ones, dropping some. The table lists roughly 550,000 clones, around 95% of them singletons. From germline, CDR1 is MNHNS and CDR2 SASEGT. V was shortened by 3 bases and J by 5 bases, with 4 bases between the two germline ends. The CDR3 loop spans 11 amino acids. General study findings and limits: In general, naive subsets displayed greater estimated richness than memory subsets did. Among non-shared clonotypes, generation probabilities were lower than among those shared by all four donors.

This rearrangement joins TRBV6-1 to TRBJ1-1; D ambiguous. Sequenced input: naive CD8+ T cells sorted from blood. This sequence was found in a woman aged 25 to 39 in good health. The CDR3 is CASSDWTEAFF. In DNA, the CDR3 is TGTGCCAGCAGTGATTGGACTGAAGCTTTCTTT.